This entry describes one T cell receptor (beta chain). It was during active infection that Seattle patients were enrolled and then longitudinally followed. This entry belongs to a study of blood T cell repertoires in COVID-19. Study overall: From the United States, Italy and Spain came samples of acute and convalescent COVID-19. Sources were T cells, B-cell-depleted T cells, or PBMCs; the material itself was cDNA or gDNA.

Original data processing: Amplification with reference gene primers provided the estimates of nucleated cell counts. TCRdb keeps only in-frame clones here, not all; method: immunoSEQ multiplex PCR. Clone size and V and J calls were adopted from that table, with D and trimming inferred from the DNA. The sample yields about 360,000 clones, approximately 86% seen once. The CDR3 has 16 residues. V dropped 5 bases and J dropped 6; count of bases not matched to a gene: 11. Germline V gene data show CDR1 as SGHNT and CDR2 as YENEEA. This receptor was taken from a woman aged 55 to 70 with COVID-19, enrolled during active disease. This rearrangement joins TRBV11-3 to TRBJ2-2; 8 bases align to TRBD1. The specimen was peripheral blood. CDR3 coding DNA: TGTGCCAGCAGCCCTCGGACAGGGAGTAGGGCCGGGGAGCTGTTTTTT. It yields the protein CASSPRTGSRAGELFF.